The 5 T cell receptor beta chains listed next were all sequenced from one sample in a study of T-cell reconstitution after alpha-beta-depleted transplantation in children (dated by TCRdb to about 2016). What the treatment or condition label conveys for this sample: allogeneic hematopoietic cell transplantation with graft depleted of TCRalphabeta T cells and CD19 B cells. The library was made by PCR. TCRdb records Illumina HiSeq 2500 as the sequencer. TCR library preparation used molecular barcoding, with unique molecular identifiers applied to normalize quantification of the TCRbeta repertoire. The public reads were reprocessed in TCRdb via fastp at Q25 and MiXCR, keeping in-frame beta chains. Records with the same CDR3 protein are collapsed into one entry carrying the most frequent genes and DNA. The sample includes 200,000 or so distinct CDR3 sequences, with about 6% observed a single time. Roughly 4.5% of the sample is in the top ten clones.

The sequenced sample was PBMCs, obtained before TCRalphabeta/CD19-depleted stem cell transplant. These receptors came from a girl under two years old with combined immunodeficiency, due to receive a stem cell transplant.

This clonotype appeared many times. V usage is TRBV6-2 or TRBV6-3 and J usage is TRBJ2-3; 9 bases match TRBD2. Germline loops: CDR1 MNHEY, CDR2 SVGEGT. This CDR3 contains 16 residues. V lost 2 bases and J lost 4; bases outside the gene matches: 7. The CDR3 sequence is CASSYLGTSFADTQYF. In DNA, the CDR3 is TGTGCCAGCAGTTACCTTGGGACTAGCTTCGCAGATACGCAGTATTTT.

This clonotype was found many times. The CDR3: CASSLALATLSTDTQYF. The CDR3 DNA sequence: TGTGCCAGCAGCTTAGCGCTTGCCACCCTCAGCACAGATACGCAGTATTTT. The chain has TRBV7-2 and TRBJ2-3; D is ambiguous. Germline V CDR1 and CDR2: SGHTA, FQGNSA. CDR3 length: 17 residues. V was pared by 0 bases and J by 0 bases, with 13 bases between. The whole variable domain, remainder taken from reference TRBV7-2 and TRBJ2-3, is GAGVSQSPSNKVTEKGKDVELRCDPISGHTALYWYRQSLGQGLEFLIYFQGNSAPDKSGLPSDRFSAERTGGSVSTLTIQRTQQEDSAVYLCASSLALATLSTDTQYFGPGTRLTVL.

This clonotype showed up many times. This chain links TRBV7-9 with TRBJ2-4; 7 nucleotides line up with TRBD1. Germline CDR1 is SEHNR and CDR2 is FQNEAQ (reference sequence). The CDR3 length is 16 residues. Trimming at V came to 1 base and at J to 8 bases, leaving 11 bases not matched to a gene. This chain's CDR3 is CASSLEEIDRADIQYF. CDR3 coding DNA: TGTGCCAGCAGCTTAGAAGAAATCGACAGGGCAGACATTCAGTACTTC.

This clonotype was observed at least ten times. V usage is TRBV7-6 and J usage is TRBJ2-1; D is unclear. The CDR3 length is 15 residues. The V end was cut by 2 bases, the J end by 2 bases, with 10 bases between. CDR1 is SGHVS and CDR2 is FNYEAQ in the germline V gene. The CDR3 bases are TGTGCCAGCAGCTTATCGGCGGAGACCTACAATGAGCAGTTCTTC. Its protein product is CASSLSAETYNEQFF.

The V call is TRBV9, the J call TRBJ2-1; possibly TRBD2 for D (6 bases). V dropped 2 bases and J dropped 1 base, with 16 bases sitting between them. Germline CDR1 and CDR2: SGDLS and YYNGEE. The CDR3 spans 17 residues. The chain's CDR3 is CASSVHSGRESYNEQFF. The CDR3 DNA reads as TGTGCCAGCAGCGTCCACTCGGGCCGGGAGTCCTACAATGAGCAGTTCTTC.